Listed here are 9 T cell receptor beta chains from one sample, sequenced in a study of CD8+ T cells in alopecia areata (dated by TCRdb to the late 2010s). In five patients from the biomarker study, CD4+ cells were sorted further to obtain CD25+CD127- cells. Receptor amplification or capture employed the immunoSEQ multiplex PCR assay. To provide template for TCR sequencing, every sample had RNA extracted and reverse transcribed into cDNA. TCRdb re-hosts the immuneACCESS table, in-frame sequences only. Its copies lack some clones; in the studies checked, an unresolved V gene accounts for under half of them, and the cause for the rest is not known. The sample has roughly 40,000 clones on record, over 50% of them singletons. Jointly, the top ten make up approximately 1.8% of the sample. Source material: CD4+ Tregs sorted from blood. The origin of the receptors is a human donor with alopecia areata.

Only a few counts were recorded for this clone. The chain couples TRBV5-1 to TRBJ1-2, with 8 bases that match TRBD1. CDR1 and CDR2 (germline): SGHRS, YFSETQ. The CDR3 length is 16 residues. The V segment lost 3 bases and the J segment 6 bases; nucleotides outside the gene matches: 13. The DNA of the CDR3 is TGCGCCAGCAGCTCCGGACAGGGTATCGTTGGGGATGGCTACACCTTC. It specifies CASSSGQGIVGDGYTF.

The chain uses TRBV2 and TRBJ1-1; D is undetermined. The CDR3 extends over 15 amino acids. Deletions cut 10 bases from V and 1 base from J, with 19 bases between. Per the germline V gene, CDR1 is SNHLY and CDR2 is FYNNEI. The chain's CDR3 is CATLPTARGNTEAFF. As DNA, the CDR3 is TGTGCCACCCTTCCTACGGCTCGGGGGAACACTGAAGCTTTCTTT. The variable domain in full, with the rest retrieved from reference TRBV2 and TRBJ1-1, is EPEVTQTPSHQVTQMGQEVILRCVPISNHLYFYWYRQILGQKVEFLVSFYNNEISEKSEIFDDQFSVERPDGSNFTLKIRSTKLEDSAMYFCATLPTARGNTEAFFGQGTRLTVV.

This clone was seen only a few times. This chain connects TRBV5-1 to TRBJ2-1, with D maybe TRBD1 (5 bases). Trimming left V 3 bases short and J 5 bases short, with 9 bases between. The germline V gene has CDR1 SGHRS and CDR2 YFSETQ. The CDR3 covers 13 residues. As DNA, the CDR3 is TGCGCCAGCAGCTCCAGGGTAAACAATGAGCAGTTCTTC. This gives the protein CASSSRVNNEQFF. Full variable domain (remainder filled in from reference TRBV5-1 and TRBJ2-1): KAGVTQTPRYLIKTRGQQVTLSCSPISGHRSVSWYQQTPGQGLQFLFEYFSETQRNKGNFPGRFSGRQFSNSRSEMNVSTLELGDSALYLCASSSRVNNEQFFGPGTRLTVL.

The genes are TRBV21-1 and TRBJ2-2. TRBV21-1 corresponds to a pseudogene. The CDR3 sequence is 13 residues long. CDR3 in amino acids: CASSTGPLGELFF. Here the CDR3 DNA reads TGTGCCAGCAGCACGGGACCCCTAGGGGAGCTGTTTTTT.

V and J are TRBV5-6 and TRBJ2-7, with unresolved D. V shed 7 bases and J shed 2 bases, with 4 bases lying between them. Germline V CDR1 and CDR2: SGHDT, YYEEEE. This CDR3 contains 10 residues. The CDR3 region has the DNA TGTGCCAGCGGAACCTACGAGCAGTACTTC. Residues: CASGTYEQYF.

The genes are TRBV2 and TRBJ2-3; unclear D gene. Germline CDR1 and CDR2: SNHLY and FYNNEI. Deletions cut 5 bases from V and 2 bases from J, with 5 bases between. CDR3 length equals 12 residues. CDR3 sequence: CASSRVTDTQYF. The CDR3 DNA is TGTGCCAGCAGTCGGGTCACAGATACGCAGTATTTT.

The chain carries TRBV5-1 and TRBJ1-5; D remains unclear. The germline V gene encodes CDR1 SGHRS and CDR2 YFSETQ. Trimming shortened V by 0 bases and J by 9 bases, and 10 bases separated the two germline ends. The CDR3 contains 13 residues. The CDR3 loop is CASSLDGDGPQHF. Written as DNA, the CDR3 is TGCGCCAGCAGCTTGGATGGGGATGGGCCCCAGCATTTT.

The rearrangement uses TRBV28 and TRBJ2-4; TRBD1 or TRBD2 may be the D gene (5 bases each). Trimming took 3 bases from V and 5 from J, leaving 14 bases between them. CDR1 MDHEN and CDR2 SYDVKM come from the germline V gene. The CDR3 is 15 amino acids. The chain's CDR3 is CASSLEGAGENIQYF. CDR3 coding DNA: TGTGCCAGCAGTTTGGAAGGGGCGGGCGAAAACATTCAGTACTTC.

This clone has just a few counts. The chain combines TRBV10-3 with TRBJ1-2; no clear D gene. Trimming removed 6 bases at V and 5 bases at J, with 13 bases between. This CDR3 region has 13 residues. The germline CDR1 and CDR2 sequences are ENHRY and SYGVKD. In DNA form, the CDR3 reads TGTGCCATCAGCCCCGCCGACAAGTATGGCTACACCTTC. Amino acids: CAISPADKYGYTF.